This T cell receptor (beta chain) was retrieved from a study of blood T cell repertoires in COVID-19. CDR1 and CDR2 (germline): SGHRS, YFSETQ. J lost 0 bases, V lost 4 bases, and 21 bases had no gene match. This CDR3 region has 22 residues. Measured with immunoSEQ multiplex PCR; TCRdb has only the in-frame clones, and not every one. This table holds some 87,000 clones, over 70% found once. The clonotype comes from a man older than 75 with active or convalescent COVID-19. The sample comprised peripheral blood. This chain joins TRBV5-1 and TRBJ2-1, with TRBD1 matching over 11 bases. The CDR3 protein is CASSIPRTGGDITVNSYNEQFF. The DNA for the CDR3 is TGCGCCAGCAGCATTCCAAGGACAGGGGGCGACATAACCGTAAACTCCTACAATGAGCAGTTCTTC.